Reported below is one T cell receptor beta chain. Germline CDR1 is LGHNA and CDR2 is YNFKEQ. The CDR3 totals 16 residues. The ends were cut back, 0 bases at V and 4 bases at J, with 13 bases in the middle. Profiled with immunoSEQ multiplex PCR; TCRdb holds only in-frame clones, not every one. The repertoire holds a few hundred thousand clones, with 65% as singletons. The sample belongs to a study of shared clonotypes between healthy human individuals. Each sample came from a Caucasian adult donor living in Nashville, Tennessee. The receptor was derived from a man in his thirties or forties in good health. Input material: memory CD4+ T cells sorted from blood. Subset specified: CD45RA-negative fraction. V and J are TRBV4-2 and TRBJ2-1; TRBD1 is a possible D gene (5 bases). The CDR3 DNA sequence: TGTGCCAGCAGCCAAGATCTTAAAGGGGCTTACAATGAGCAGTTCTTC. It yields the protein CASSQDLKGAYNEQFF.